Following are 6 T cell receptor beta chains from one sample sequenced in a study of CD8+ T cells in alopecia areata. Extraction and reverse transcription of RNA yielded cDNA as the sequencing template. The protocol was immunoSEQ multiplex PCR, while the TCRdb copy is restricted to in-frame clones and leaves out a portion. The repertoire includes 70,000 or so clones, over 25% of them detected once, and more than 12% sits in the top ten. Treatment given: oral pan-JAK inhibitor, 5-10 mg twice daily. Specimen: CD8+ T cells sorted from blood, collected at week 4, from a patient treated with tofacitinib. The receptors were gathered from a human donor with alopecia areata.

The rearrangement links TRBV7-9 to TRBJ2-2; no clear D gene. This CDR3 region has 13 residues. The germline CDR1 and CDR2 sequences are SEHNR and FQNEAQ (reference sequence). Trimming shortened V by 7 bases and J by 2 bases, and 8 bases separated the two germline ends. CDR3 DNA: TGTGCCAGCACCGCGATAAACACCGGGGAGCTGTTTTTT. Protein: CASTAINTGELFF.

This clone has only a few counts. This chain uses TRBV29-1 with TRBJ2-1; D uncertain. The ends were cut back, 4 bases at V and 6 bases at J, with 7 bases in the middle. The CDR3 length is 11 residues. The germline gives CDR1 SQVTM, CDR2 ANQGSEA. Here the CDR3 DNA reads TGCAGCGTTGTTGGTGGCAATGAGCAGTTCTTC. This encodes CSVVGGNEQFF.

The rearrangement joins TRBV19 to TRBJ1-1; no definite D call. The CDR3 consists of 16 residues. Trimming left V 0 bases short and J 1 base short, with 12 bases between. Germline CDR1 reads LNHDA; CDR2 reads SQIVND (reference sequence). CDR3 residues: CASSIDLWGWNTEAFF. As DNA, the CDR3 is TGTGCCAGTAGTATAGATCTATGGGGTTGGAACACTGAAGCTTTCTTT.

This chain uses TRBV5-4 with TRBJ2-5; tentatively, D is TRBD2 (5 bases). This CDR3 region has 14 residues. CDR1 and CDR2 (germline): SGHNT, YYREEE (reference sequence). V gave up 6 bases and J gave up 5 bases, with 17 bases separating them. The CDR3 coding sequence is TGTGCCAGCACCTCGCCTGGAGGACGGGAGACCCAGTACTTC. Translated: CASTSPGGRETQYF.

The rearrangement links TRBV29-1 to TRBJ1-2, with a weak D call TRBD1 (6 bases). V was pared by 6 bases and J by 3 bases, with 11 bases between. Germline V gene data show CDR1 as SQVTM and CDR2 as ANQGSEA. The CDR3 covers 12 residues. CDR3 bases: TGCAGCGTCACGTCAGGGGACTATGGCTACACCTTC. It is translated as CSVTSGDYGYTF.

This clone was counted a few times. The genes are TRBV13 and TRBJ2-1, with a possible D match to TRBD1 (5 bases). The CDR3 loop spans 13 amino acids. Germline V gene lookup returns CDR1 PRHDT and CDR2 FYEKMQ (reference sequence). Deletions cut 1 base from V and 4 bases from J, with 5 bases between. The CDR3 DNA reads TGTGCCAGCAGCTTAGACAGGTACAATGAGCAGTTCTTC. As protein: CASSLDRYNEQFF.